This T cell receptor (beta chain) was identified during a study of blood T cell repertoires in COVID-19. Study at large: Sources were T cells, B-cell-depleted T cells, or PBMCs; the material itself was cDNA or gDNA.

Authors' methods: Estimates of nucleated cell counts were drawn from the amplification of reference gene primers. This table comes from immunoSEQ multiplex PCR, and its TCRdb copy is limited to in-frame clones, with some not included. V and J calls plus clone size are reproduced from that table; the DNA served to infer D and trimming. The sample lists 300,000 to 450,000 clones, around 90% occurring once. This clone came up once. This CDR3 region has 14 residues. V was shortened by 0 bases and J by 0 bases, with 5 bases between the two germline ends. Germline CDR1 is MNHEY and CDR2 is SVGAGI. The receptor's source is a human donor in a cohort sampled during active COVID-19. Sequenced input: peripheral blood. V gene TRBV6-5 combines with J gene TRBJ1-1; D remains ambiguous. The CDR3 loop reads CASSYSRVNTEAFF. The CDR3 DNA follows: TGTGCCAGCAGTTACTCGAGAGTGAACACTGAAGCTTTCTTT.